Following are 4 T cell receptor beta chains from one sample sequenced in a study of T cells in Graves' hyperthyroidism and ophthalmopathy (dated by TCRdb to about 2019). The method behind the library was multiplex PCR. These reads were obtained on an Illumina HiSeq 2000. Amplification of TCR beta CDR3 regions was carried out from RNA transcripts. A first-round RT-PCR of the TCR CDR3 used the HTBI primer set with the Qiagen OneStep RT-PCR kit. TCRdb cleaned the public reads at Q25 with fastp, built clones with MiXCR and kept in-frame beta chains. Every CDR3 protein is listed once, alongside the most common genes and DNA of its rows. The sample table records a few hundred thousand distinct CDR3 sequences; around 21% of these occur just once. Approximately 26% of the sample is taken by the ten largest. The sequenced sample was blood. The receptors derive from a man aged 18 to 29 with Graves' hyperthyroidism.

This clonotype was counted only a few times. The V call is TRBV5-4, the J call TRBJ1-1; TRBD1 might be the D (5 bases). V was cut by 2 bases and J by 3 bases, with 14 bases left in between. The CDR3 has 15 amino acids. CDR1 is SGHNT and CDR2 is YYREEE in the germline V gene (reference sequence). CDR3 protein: CASSLERGRDTEAFF. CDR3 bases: TGTGCCAGCAGCTTAGAAAGGGGCCGGGACACTGAAGCTTTCTTT.

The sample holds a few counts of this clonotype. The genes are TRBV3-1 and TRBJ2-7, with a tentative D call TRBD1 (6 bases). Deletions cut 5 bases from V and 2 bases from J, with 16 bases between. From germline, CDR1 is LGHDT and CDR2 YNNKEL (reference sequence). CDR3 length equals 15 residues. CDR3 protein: CASSYRDKAAYEQYF. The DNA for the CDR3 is TGTGCCAGCAGCTACCGGGACAAGGCGGCCTACGAGCAGTACTTC.

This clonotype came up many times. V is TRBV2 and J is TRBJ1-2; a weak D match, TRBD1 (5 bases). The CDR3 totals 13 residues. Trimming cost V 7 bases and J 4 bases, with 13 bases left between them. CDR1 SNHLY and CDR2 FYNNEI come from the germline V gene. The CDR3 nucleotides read TGTGCCAGCACTACGGAGGGACGCTATGGCTACACCTTC. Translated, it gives CASTTEGRYGYTF.

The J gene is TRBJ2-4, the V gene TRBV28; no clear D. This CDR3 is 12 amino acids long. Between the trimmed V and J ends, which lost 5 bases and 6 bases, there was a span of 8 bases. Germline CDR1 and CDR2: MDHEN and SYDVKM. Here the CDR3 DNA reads TGTGCCAGCAGTACCCCGGGAAACATTCAGTACTTC. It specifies CASSTPGNIQYF.